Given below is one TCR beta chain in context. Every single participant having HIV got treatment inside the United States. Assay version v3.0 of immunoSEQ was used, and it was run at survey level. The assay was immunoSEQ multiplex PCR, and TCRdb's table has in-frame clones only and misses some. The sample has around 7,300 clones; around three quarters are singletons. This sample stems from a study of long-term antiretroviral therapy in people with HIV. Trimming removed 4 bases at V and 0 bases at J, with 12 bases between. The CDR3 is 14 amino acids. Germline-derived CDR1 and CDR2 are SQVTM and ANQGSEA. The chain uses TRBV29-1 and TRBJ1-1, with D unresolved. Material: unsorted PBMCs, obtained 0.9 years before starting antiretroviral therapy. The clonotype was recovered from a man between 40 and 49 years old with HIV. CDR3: CSVAGSQMNTEAFF. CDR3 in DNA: TGCAGCGTTGCCGGATCACAGATGAACACTGAAGCTTTCTTT.